This TCR beta chain comes out of a study of OX40 agonist ivuxolimab in advanced cancers. Overall study: Enrolled patients in dose escalation had cancers that were hepatocellular carcinoma, melanoma, renal cell or head and neck cancer. The group had a mean age of about 64 years, ranged from about 20 to 85, and was around 86% male.

The method was immunoSEQ multiplex PCR; TCRdb's version includes in-frame clones alone and lacks a portion of them. The sample consists of tens of thousands of clones, about 90% of them appearing once. Regarding this clone: Its cognate antigen is unknown.

Notes on the study in general: The study observed clonal expansion of CD4+ and CD8+ blood T cells by week 6 at 0.1 to 3.0 mg/kg. In the 0.1-3.0 mg/kg groups, partial responders showed among the lowest expansion.

Material: CD4+ or CD8+ T cells sorted from blood, obtained in a trial of the OX40 agonist ivuxolimab. The receptor was derived from an adult with an advanced solid tumor such as melanoma, head and neck, liver or kidney cancer.

CDR3 protein: CASSSGEGLVNEQFF. Here the CDR3 DNA reads TGTGCCAGCAGTTCAGGGGAGGGGCTGGTCAATGAGCAGTTCTTC. J is TRBJ2-1 and V is TRBV6-5; maybe TRBD2 (7 bases). Germline lookup yields CDR1 MNHEY and CDR2 SVGAGI. The CDR3 consists of 15 residues. Trimming cost V 4 bases and J 6 bases, with 16 bases left between them.